A selection of T cell receptor beta chains follows, all from one sample in a study of blood T cell repertoires in COVID-19. Generated by immunoSEQ multiplex PCR, the TCRdb table keeps only in-frame clones and is missing some. The sample consists of some 150,000 clones, over 65% of them appearing once. Specimen: peripheral blood. Receptor source: a man of 80 years or more with acute or convalescent COVID-19. The CDR3 runs from the conserved cysteine through the conserved F or W. The order of the fields is V gene, CDR3 protein.

TRBV2 | CASSNPTAGNQPQHF
TRBV2 | CASSEARTSAGELFF
TRBV6-2/TRBV6-3 | CASSDRVGQPQHF
TRBV6-1 | CASSEAAGIGQPQHF
TRBV7-3 | CASSLRVGGPTDTQYF
TRBV19 | CASSPHRGPYGYTF
TRBV28 | CASRTGIVSYNEQFF
TRBV6-5 | CASKRRGEAFF
TRBV6-5 | CASRESAPRTDTQYF
TRBV11-2 | CASSSTGEMAEQYF
TRBV2 | CASSERENTEAFF
TRBV25-1 | CASSEGAYTEAFF
TRBV5-5 | CASSRNTGELFF
TRBV5-6 | CASSLDPGREDTEAFF
TRBV5-4 | CASSLEASGAQETQYF
TRBV20-1 | CSASPSGYNEQFF
TRBV28 | CASGWGDTEAFF
TRBV9 | CASSVATQGLYGYTF
TRBV6-5 | CASGRLEGGELFF
TRBV3-1/TRBV3-2 | CASSHREGKNIQYF
TRBV5-1 | CASSLDTGGRYTEAFF
TRBV6-5 | CAGRTGGYNEQFF
TRBV14 | CASSQAHAGQGGGGYTF
TRBV7-3 | CASSATGGRGYTF
TRBV7-6 | CASSLTGQAWRGNTIYF
TRBV12-2 | CASRPITQGAAGNTIYF
TRBV15 | CATSRGLALNEQFF
TRBV11-2 | CASSSRDRALNEQFF